This TCR beta chain was captured by sequencing in a study of EBV T-cell therapy then PD-1 blockade in nasopharyngeal carcinoma. Note on this clone: Its antigen is unknown.

Time point defined: 266 days after commencement of treatment, after nivolumab therapy. The treatment is: AdE1-LMPpoly-expanded autologous EBV-specific T-cell therapy followed by anti-PD-1 nivolumab. Assay: immunoSEQ multiplex PCR; the TCRdb copy retains only in-frame clones and omits some. This table has around 19,000 clones, around 80% appearing once. Sample: CD8+ T cells from blood, taken at day 266 from a patient whose treatment included autologous EBV-specific T cells and nivolumab. This sequence was found in a man aged 35 to 55 with nasopharyngeal carcinoma.

The DNA for the CDR3 is TGTGCCAGCAGCTTGGGTGGGGTCTCCAATGAGCAGTTCTTC. Protein sequence: CASSLGGVSNEQFF. The chain recombines TRBV7-6 with TRBJ2-1; D unresolved. V lost 3 bases to trimming and J lost 6 bases, with 12 bases between them. The germline V gene encodes CDR1 SGHVS and CDR2 FNYEAQ. The length of the CDR3 is 14 residues.